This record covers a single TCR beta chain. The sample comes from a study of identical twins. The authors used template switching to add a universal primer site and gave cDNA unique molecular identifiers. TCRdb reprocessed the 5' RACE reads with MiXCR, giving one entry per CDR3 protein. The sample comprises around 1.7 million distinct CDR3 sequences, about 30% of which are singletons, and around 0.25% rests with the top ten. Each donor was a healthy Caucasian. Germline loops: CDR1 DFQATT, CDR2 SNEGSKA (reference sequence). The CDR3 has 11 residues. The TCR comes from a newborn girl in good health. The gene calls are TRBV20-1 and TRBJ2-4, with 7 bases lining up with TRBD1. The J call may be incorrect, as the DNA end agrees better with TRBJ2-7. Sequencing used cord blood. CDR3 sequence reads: CSAGQDYEQYF. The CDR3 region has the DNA TGCAGTGCTGGACAGGACTACGAGCAGTACTTC.